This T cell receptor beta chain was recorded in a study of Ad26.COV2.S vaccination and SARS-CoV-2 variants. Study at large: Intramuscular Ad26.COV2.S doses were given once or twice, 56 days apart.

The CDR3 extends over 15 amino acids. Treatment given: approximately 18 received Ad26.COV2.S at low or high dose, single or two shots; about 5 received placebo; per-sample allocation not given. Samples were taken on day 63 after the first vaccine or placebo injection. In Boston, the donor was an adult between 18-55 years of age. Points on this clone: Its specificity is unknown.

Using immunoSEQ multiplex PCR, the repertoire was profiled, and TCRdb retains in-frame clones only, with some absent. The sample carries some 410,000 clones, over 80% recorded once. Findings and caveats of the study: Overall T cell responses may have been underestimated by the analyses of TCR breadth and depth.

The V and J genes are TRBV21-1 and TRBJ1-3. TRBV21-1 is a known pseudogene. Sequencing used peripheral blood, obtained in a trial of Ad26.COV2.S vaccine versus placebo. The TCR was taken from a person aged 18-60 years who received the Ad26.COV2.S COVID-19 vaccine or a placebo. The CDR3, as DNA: TGTGCCAGCAGCAAAAAGGAGGGGTCTGGAAACACCATATATTTT. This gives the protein CASSKKEGSGNTIYF.